These 6 T cell receptor beta chains were sequenced from one sample in a study of T cell clones after liver transplantation. Sequencing used immunoSEQ multiplex PCR; TCRdb keeps in-frame clones, though not all of them. The sample has 65,000 to 90,000 clones; under 95% are singletons. The source was CD4+ T cells from blood, collected before liver transplant. Receptors originate from a human donor who received a liver transplant.

The chain is built from TRBV18 and TRBJ1-1; TRBD1 aligns across 7 bases. The germline V gene has CDR1 KGHSH and CDR2 LQKENI. The CDR3 extends over 14 amino acids. The V gene end was trimmed by 4 bases and the J gene end by 1 base; junction bases not matched to a gene: 3. Written as DNA, the CDR3 is TGTGCCAGCTCACAGGGGGCAAGGAACACTGAAGCTTTCTTT. This encodes CASSQGARNTEAFF.

The chain couples TRBV2 to TRBJ2-7, with D possibly being TRBD1 or TRBD2 (5 bases each). The length of the CDR3 is 12 residues. CDR1 is SNHLY and CDR2 is FYNNEI in the germline V gene. With 6 bases removed from V and 3 bases from J, the gap between germline ends came to 9 bases. The CDR3 nucleotides read TGTGCCAGCAGGGGGGACGTCTACGAGCAGTACTTC. Translating it yields CASRGDVYEQYF.

Written as DNA, the CDR3 is TGTGCCAGCAGTTCAGGCGAGCGTCGGGAGCAGTACTTC. Its protein product is CASSSGERREQYF. The chain has TRBV6-6 and TRBJ2-7; D is undetermined. The CDR3 consists of 13 residues. Trimming stripped 4 bases from V and 7 bases from J, with 14 bases between. From germline, CDR1 is MNHNY and CDR2 SVGAGI (reference sequence).

The V call is TRBV10-3, the J call TRBJ2-5; D is unclear. This CDR3 comprises 14 residues. Trimming shortened V by 0 bases and J by 10 bases, and 15 bases separated the two germline ends. CDR1 and CDR2 from the germline V gene are ENHRY and SYGVKD. The CDR3 protein is CAISESNGGPYQYF. CDR3 nucleotides: TGTGCCATCAGTGAGTCGAACGGCGGACCCTACCAGTACTTC.

The V call is TRBV29-1, the J call TRBJ1-2; 8 nucleotides agree with TRBD1. V was pared by 7 bases and J by 4 bases, with 23 bases of the junction left unmatched. The V gene's germline CDR1 is SQVTM and CDR2 ANQGSEA. The CDR3 has 18 amino acids. CDR3 amino acids: CSASLRPGTGGGGYGYTF. CDR3 nucleotides: TGCAGCGCATCCCTTCGTCCCGGGACAGGAGGCGGGGGCTATGGCTACACCTTC.

This sequence joins TRBV9 and TRBJ2-2; no firm D call. The CDR3 totals 16 residues. Deletions cut 0 bases from V and 6 bases from J, with 15 bases between. Germline assignment: CDR1 SGDLS and CDR2 YYNGEE. CDR3 coding DNA: TGTGCCAGCAGCGTAGCCGGTCGGGCTGGATCCGGGGAGCTGTTTTTT. Translated: CASSVAGRAGSGELFF.